These 24 T cell receptor beta chains were all obtained from the same sample, sequenced in a study of T cells in Graves' hyperthyroidism and ophthalmopathy. TCR beta CDR3 regions were amplified from RNA transcripts. First-round RT-PCR of the TCR CDR3 relied on the HTBI primer set. TCRdb fed the multiplex PCR reads into MiXCR, producing one record per CDR3 protein. The table records some 350,000 distinct CDR3 sequences, approximately 14% of them present only once. Specimen: blood. The source is a woman younger than 35 with Graves' hyperthyroidism that later progressed to Graves' ophthalmopathy.

This clonotype was found many times. The chain uses TRBV20-1 and TRBJ2-5; 12 bases line up with TRBD2. V was pared by 4 bases and J by 2 bases, with 2 bases of the junction left unmatched. The CDR3 has 14 residues. Germline CDR1 DFQATT, CDR2 SNEGSKA (reference sequence). In DNA form, the CDR3 reads TGCAGTGCTACACTAGCGGGAGGTCAAGAGACCCAGTACTTC. Residues: CSATLAGGQETQYF.

This clonotype was counted at least ten times. The genes are TRBV5-1 and TRBJ2-1, with D perhaps matching TRBD1 (5 bases). CDR3 size: 15 residues. Trimming removed 0 bases at V and 7 bases at J, with 14 bases between. Germline values: CDR1 SGHRS, CDR2 YFSETQ. CDR3 bases: TGCGCCAGCAGCTTGGTTGAATTAGGGGTAAATGAGCAGTTCTTC. Amino acids: CASSLVELGVNEQFF.

In DNA form, the CDR3 reads TGTGCCAGCAGCGACTCCCGGGACAGAGCTAACTATGGCTACACCTTC. Translated, it gives CASSDSRDRANYGYTF. The chain joins TRBV9 to TRBJ1-2; 7 nucleotides agree with TRBD1. The CDR3 has 16 residues. The ends lost 3 bases at V and 0 bases at J; junction bases unmatched: 8. Germline-derived CDR1 and CDR2 are SGDLS and YYNGEE.

This clonotype showed up many times. This chain uses TRBV30 with TRBJ2-7; D possibly corresponds to TRBD2 (6 bases). In germline, CDR1 is GTSNPN, CDR2 SVGIG (reference sequence). The CDR3 runs to 14 residues. V was trimmed by 1 base and J by 4 bases, leaving 14 bases between them. CDR3: CAWSGRETGYEQYF. For the CDR3, the DNA is TGTGCCTGGAGTGGGCGGGAAACAGGATACGAGCAGTACTTC.

This clonotype was counted between two and nine times. The rearrangement uses TRBV24-1 and TRBJ2-1, with D maybe TRBD2 (6 bases). The CDR3 extends over 16 amino acids. Deletions cut 7 bases from V and 7 bases from J, with 22 bases between. CDR1 is KGHDR, CDR2 SFDVKD, per germline. CDR3 region: CATSDPIRRDSNEQFF. The CDR3 DNA is TGTGCCACCAGCGATCCAATACGCCGGGACTCTAATGAGCAGTTCTTC.

This clonotype was seen at least ten times. The V call is TRBV20-1, the J call TRBJ2-7, with 7 bases that match TRBD1. CDR1 is DFQATT, CDR2 SNEGSKA, per germline (reference sequence). This CDR3 spans 12 amino acids. The V segment lost 5 bases and the J segment 6 bases; nucleotides outside the gene matches: 7. CDR3 in amino acids: CSADTGAIEQYF. The CDR3 nucleotides are TGCAGTGCTGACACAGGGGCGATCGAGCAGTACTTC.

This clonotype was seen more than once but under ten times. The junction differs from germline at one of its ends, possibly a read error. The genes are TRBV18 and TRBJ1-2, with D possibly matching TRBD1 (6 bases). Looked up from germline, CDR1 is KGHSH and CDR2 is LQKENI. CDR3 length: 14 amino acids. CDR3 bases: TGTGCCAGCTCAGCCGGGACAAATAACTATGGCTCCACCTTC. Protein: CASSAGTNNYGSTF.

This chain uses TRBV4-2 with TRBJ2-3; perhaps TRBD2 as D (5 bases). Trimming stripped 8 bases from V and 6 bases from J, with 15 bases between. The CDR3 covers 13 residues. Germline CDR1 and CDR2: LGHNA and YNFKEQ. In DNA, the CDR3 is TGTGCCAGCGGGCATAGCGAGGTGGATACGCAGTATTTT. This encodes CASGHSEVDTQYF.

This clonotype was counted between two and nine times. An end of the junction does not agree with germline; a read error may underlie this. The V call is TRBV25-1, the J call TRBJ2-3; TRBD2 agrees at 7 bases. The CDR3 has 16 amino acids. Germline CDR1 and CDR2: MGHDK and SYGVNS. CDR3 protein: CATSWGGNRDSDTQYF. The DNA for the CDR3 is TGTGCCACCAGTTGGGGGGGGAACCGGGACTCCGATACGCAGTATTTT.

This clonotype was seen a few times. V usage is TRBV6-2 or TRBV6-3 and J usage is TRBJ1-1; D is undetermined. Per germline, CDR1 MNHEY and CDR2 SVGEGT. V was pared by 0 bases and J by 0 bases, with 11 bases between. This CDR3 contains 16 residues. The CDR3 sequence: CASSYSAFPLNTEAFF. DNA for the CDR3: TGTGCCAGCAGTTACTCGGCCTTTCCCTTGAACACTGAAGCTTTCTTT.

This chain joins TRBV18 and TRBJ2-1, with TRBD2 matching 8 bases. The junction had 5 bases not matched to a gene; V was cut back by 0 bases and J by 7 bases. The CDR3 is 15 residues long. Looked up from germline, CDR1 is KGHSH and CDR2 is LQKENI. CDR3 region: CASSPPGLGLNEQFF. CDR3 nucleotide sequence: TGTGCCAGCTCACCACCGGGACTAGGGCTTAATGAGCAGTTCTTC.

This clonotype was seen only a few times. This chain uses TRBV4-1 with TRBJ1-4; D ambiguous. Germline CDR1 and CDR2: MGHRA and YSYEKL. There are 18 residues in the CDR3. V lost 1 base to trimming and J lost 2 bases, with 17 bases between them. The CDR3 spells CASSQAPSGSDTNEKLFF. The CDR3 DNA sequence: TGCGCCAGCAGCCAAGCTCCCTCTGGTTCCGATACTAATGAAAAACTGTTTTTT.

This clonotype showed up many times. The J gene is TRBJ2-3, the V gene TRBV20-1; unclear D gene. From germline, CDR1 is DFQATT and CDR2 SNEGSKA (reference sequence). The CDR3 extends over 12 amino acids. V lost 1 base to trimming and J lost 4 bases, with 6 bases between them. The CDR3 spells CSARGSPDTQYF. The CDR3, as DNA: TGCAGTGCTAGAGGATCCCCAGATACGCAGTATTTT.

This clonotype showed up just a few times. The chain couples TRBV18 to TRBJ1-3; D not resolved. Germline V gene data show CDR1 as KGHSH and CDR2 as LQKENI. The CDR3 has 14 amino acids. Between the trimmed V and J ends, which lost 5 bases and 4 bases, there was a span of 12 bases. CDR3 sequence reads: CASSAILPGNTIYF. In DNA form, the CDR3 reads TGTGCCAGCTCAGCGATCCTGCCGGGAAACACCATATATTTT.

This clonotype was seen many times. The chain carries TRBV5-1 and TRBJ2-1; TRBD2 agrees at 11 bases. CDR1 is SGHRS and CDR2 is YFSETQ in the germline V gene. V lost 0 bases and J lost 8; bases outside the gene matches: 4. The CDR3 runs to 15 residues. DNA for the CDR3: TGCGCCAGCAGCTTGGATGTAGCGGGAGGGGATGAGCAGTTCTTC. As protein: CASSLDVAGGDEQFF.

The chain combines TRBV28 with TRBJ2-7, with D possibly matching TRBD2 (6 bases). Germline-derived CDR1 and CDR2 are MDHEN and SYDVKM. This CDR3 spans 14 amino acids. V shed 1 base and J shed 3 bases, with 10 bases lying between them. The CDR3 is CASSLYATSYEQYF. Here the CDR3 DNA reads TGTGCCAGCAGTTTATACGCGACTAGCTACGAGCAGTACTTC.

On this clonotype: This may come from a read error, since a much larger clone is one base off. The chain carries TRBV5-1 and TRBJ2-3, with TRBD2 matching 10 bases. In germline, CDR1 is SGHRS, CDR2 YFSETQ. The CDR3 contains 16 residues. The DNA of the CDR3 is TGCGCCGGCAGCTTGGGTTTAGCGGGAGGAGCAGATACGCAGTATTTT. Amino acids: CAGSLGLAGGADTQYF. The variable domain in full, with the rest retrieved from reference TRBV5-1 and TRBJ2-3, is KAGVTQTPRYLIKTRGQQVTLSCSPISGHRSVSWYQQTPGQGLQFLFEYFSETQRNKGNFPGRFSGRQFSNSRSEMNVSTLELGDSALYLCAGSLGLAGGADTQYFGPGTRLTVL.

The chain combines TRBV5-1 with TRBJ1-1; D is unresolved. The CDR3 contains 17 residues. Germline V gene lookup returns CDR1 SGHRS and CDR2 YFSETQ. Trimming took 0 bases from V and 6 from J, leaving 21 bases between them. CDR3 residues: CASSLDLSSGLPAEAFF. The CDR3 DNA follows: TGCGCCAGCAGCTTGGATTTAAGTAGCGGACTTCCCGCTGAAGCTTTCTTT.

This clonotype was observed at least ten times. The J gene is TRBJ2-5, the V gene TRBV6-1; D is undetermined. Trimming removed 7 bases from V and 4 bases from J, with 19 bases in between. CDR1 and CDR2 from the germline V gene are MNHNS and SASEGT. This CDR3 is built from 15 residues. The CDR3 region is CASTPLGYGRETQYF. CDR3 bases: TGTGCCAGCACTCCGCTCGGCTACGGTAGAGAGACCCAGTACTTC.

This clonotype was seen a few times. V usage is TRBV2 and J usage is TRBJ2-5; D gene ambiguous. The germline V and J ends were trimmed by 4 bases and 0 bases, with 12 bases remaining between them. CDR3 length equals 15 residues. The germline gives CDR1 SNHLY, CDR2 FYNNEI. CDR3 region: CASSAAGSYQETQYF. DNA of the CDR3: TGTGCCAGCAGTGCGGCAGGATCGTACCAAGAGACCCAGTACTTC.

The sample holds many counts of this clonotype. The chain combines TRBV18 with TRBJ2-5, with 8 bases identical to TRBD2. Germline loops: CDR1 KGHSH, CDR2 LQKENI. This CDR3 region has 14 residues. Unmatched junction bases numbered 7, after V lost 10 bases and J lost 0 bases. CDR3 sequence reads: CATHSGGDQETQYF. CDR3 nucleotide sequence: TGTGCCACCCATTCGGGAGGGGACCAAGAGACCCAGTACTTC. The variable domain in full, completed from reference TRBV18 and TRBJ2-5, reads NAGVMQNPRHLVRRRGQEARLRCSPMKGHSHVYWYRQLPEEGLKFMVYLQKENIIDESGMPKERFSAEFPKEGPSILRIQQVVRGDSAAYFCATHSGGDQETQYFGPGTRLLVL.

This clonotype was observed at least ten times. The genes are TRBV12-3 or TRBV12-4 and TRBJ1-1; D remains ambiguous. V was cut by 5 bases and J by 1 base, with 8 bases left in between. There are 13 residues in the CDR3. CDR3 residues: CASSPRRNTEAFF. The DNA of the CDR3 is TGTGCCAGCAGTCCCAGACGGAACACTGAAGCTTTCTTT.

V is TRBV7-8 and J is TRBJ1-1; 10 nucleotides match TRBD1. Germline CDR1 is SGHVS and CDR2 is FQNEAQ. The CDR3 is 17 amino acids. V lost 3 bases, J lost 4 bases, and 11 bases stayed unmatched. The CDR3 protein is CASSLGQGTSGVTEAFF. The CDR3 coding sequence is TGTGCCAGCAGCTTGGGACAGGGGACCTCTGGGGTCACTGAAGCTTTCTTT. Combining the CDR3 with reference TRBV7-8 and TRBJ1-1 gives the whole variable domain GAGVSQSPRYKVAKRGQDVALRCDPISGHVSLFWYQQALGQGPEFLTYFQNEAQLDKSGLPSDRFFAERPEGSVSTLKIQRTQQEDSAVYLCASSLGQGTSGVTEAFFGQGTRLTVV.

This clonotype was seen more than once but under ten times. The chain joins TRBV6-1 to TRBJ2-4, with D perhaps TRBD1 or TRBD2 (5 bases each). CDR3 length equals 17 residues. Germline V gene data show CDR1 as MNHNS and CDR2 as SASEGT. The ends were cut back, 3 bases at V and 0 bases at J, with 15 bases in the middle. The CDR3 DNA reads as TGTGCCAGCAGTGACAGGGTTCTACTAGAAGCCAAAAACATTCAGTACTTC. Translating gives CASSDRVLLEAKNIQYF.